One and the same sample provided the 14 T cell receptor beta chains below, sequenced in a study of T-cell reconstitution after alpha-beta-depleted transplantation in children. This sample's TCRbeta library carried unique molecular identifier barcodes. TCRdb processed the PCR reads anew with MiXCR; each CDR3 protein has one entry. This table holds roughly 300,000 distinct CDR3 sequences, about 10% found once. Here the sequenced sample was PBMCs from the stem cell graft donor, taken from the stem cell graft. The receptor source for this set is a human donor who donated a stem cell graft to a child with SCID.

Concerning this clonotype: A junction boundary mismatches the germline segment, possibly from a read error. The chain is built from TRBV3-1 and TRBJ1-1; TRBD1 is a possible D gene (6 bases). The germline V gene encodes CDR1 LGHDT and CDR2 YNNKEL (reference sequence). This CDR3 is 11 amino acids long. For the CDR3, the DNA is TGTGCCAGCAGCGGGCGGACAGTGCGGCGCTTT. Its translation: CASSGRTVRRF.

This clonotype was counted a few times. V gene TRBV7-9 combines with J gene TRBJ2-3; D is ambiguous. The CDR3 is made up of 16 amino acids. CDR1 and CDR2 (germline): SEHNR, FQNEAQ (reference sequence). Trimming shortened V by 5 bases and J by 0 bases, and 15 bases separated the two germline ends. The DNA of the CDR3 is TGTGCCAGCAGCCCCTCCCTCGCGAAAAGCACAGATACGCAGTATTTT. It encodes CASSPSLAKSTDTQYF.

The table lists this clonotype with a few counts. This chain uses TRBV12-3 or TRBV12-4 with TRBJ2-5; no definite D call. The CDR3 runs to 16 residues. V lost 6 bases to trimming and J lost 5 bases, with 22 bases between them. The DNA for the CDR3 is TGTGCCAGCAGGCCTCGCTATGTTCCACCCAGGGAGACCCAGTACTTC. Translated: CASRPRYVPPRETQYF.

The V and J genes are TRBV4-1 and TRBJ1-3; perhaps TRBD1 as D (5 bases). The CDR3 runs to 13 residues. Germline-derived CDR1 and CDR2 are MGHRA and YSYEKL. Between the trimmed V and J ends, which lost 2 bases and 7 bases, there was a span of 9 bases. The CDR3: CASSQIGGNTIYF. CDR3 DNA: TGCGCCAGCAGCCAAATTGGGGGGAACACCATATATTTT.

This clonotype was recorded many times. This chain joins TRBV25-1 and TRBJ1-1; no clear D gene. CDR1 is MGHDK, CDR2 SYGVNS, per germline. This CDR3 region has 12 residues. The germline V and J ends were trimmed by 6 bases and 1 base, with 6 bases remaining between them. The CDR3 loop reads CASRYGNTEAFF. The CDR3 DNA is TGTGCCAGCAGATACGGGAACACTGAAGCTTTCTTT.

This chain links TRBV2 with TRBJ2-1; 10 positions agree with TRBD1. The J segment lost 9 bases and the V segment lost 3 bases, leaving 5 bases of the junction unmatched. This CDR3 spans 14 amino acids. The germline V gene has CDR1 SNHLY and CDR2 FYNNEI. CDR3 residues: CASSDRTGGGEQFF. CDR3 DNA sequence: TGTGCCAGCAGTGACAGGACAGGGGGGGGTGAGCAGTTCTTC.

The table lists this clonotype with many counts. V gene TRBV7-3 combines with J gene TRBJ2-2; the D call may be TRBD1 or TRBD2 (5 bases each). Germline V gives CDR1 SGHTA, CDR2 FQGTGA. The CDR3 is 14 amino acids. V was shortened by 5 bases and J by 3 bases, with 10 bases between the two germline ends. CDR3 sequence: CASSRGGYTGELFF. As DNA, the CDR3 is TGTGCCAGCAGCCGTGGGGGTTACACCGGGGAGCTGTTTTTT.

This clonotype was seen only a few times. V and J are TRBV19 and TRBJ2-7; 9 nucleotides line up with TRBD2. V lost 2 bases, J lost 3 bases, and 5 bases stayed unmatched. Germline V gene data show CDR1 as LNHDA and CDR2 as SQIVND (reference sequence). The CDR3 contains 15 residues. CDR3 sequence reads: CASSISGTSLYEQYF. The CDR3 bases are TGTGCCAGTAGTATAAGCGGGACTAGCCTCTACGAGCAGTACTTC.

This clonotype was counted at least ten times. The V and J genes are TRBV7-9 and TRBJ1-6, with D maybe TRBD1 (6 bases). The CDR3 has 14 residues. Trimming pared 1 base from V and 7 bases from J, leaving 8 bases between. The germline V gene encodes CDR1 SEHNR and CDR2 FQNEAQ (reference sequence). The CDR3 DNA is TGTGCCAGCAGCTTAGAACAGGGAAATTCACCCCTCCACTTT. Its protein is CASSLEQGNSPLHF.

This chain connects TRBV6-6 to TRBJ1-1, with TRBD1 as a possible D gene (6 bases). The germline gives CDR1 MNHNY, CDR2 SVGAGI (reference sequence). Trimming shortened V by 10 bases and J by 0 bases, and 12 bases separated the two germline ends. The CDR3 contains 13 residues. The CDR3 nucleotides read TGTGCCACCTTGGACAGCATGAACACTGAAGCTTTCTTT. It translates to CATLDSMNTEAFF.

The chain joins TRBV12-5 to TRBJ1-2; a possible D gene is TRBD1 (6 bases). Between the trimmed V and J ends, which lost 5 bases and 4 bases, there was a span of 11 bases. The germline gives CDR1 LGHNT, CDR2 FRNRAP. There are 13 residues in the CDR3. CDR3 DNA sequence: TGTGCTAGTGGTAGCTGGGGGGCCTATGGCTACACCTTC. It translates to CASGSWGAYGYTF.

The genes are TRBV7-2 and TRBJ2-7; the match to TRBD2 covers 11 bases. The CDR3 extends over 17 amino acids. The V segment lost 4 bases and the J segment 0 bases; nucleotides outside the gene matches: 8. The V gene's germline CDR1 is SGHTA and CDR2 FQGNSA. The CDR3 region has the DNA TGTGCCAGCAGCTCACTAGCGGGGGCCAGAGACTCCTACGAGCAGTACTTC. It translates to CASSSLAGARDSYEQYF. The full variable domain, completed using reference TRBV7-2 and TRBJ2-7, is GAGVSQSPSNKVTEKGKDVELRCDPISGHTALYWYRQSLGQGLEFLIYFQGNSAPDKSGLPSDRFSAERTGGSVSTLTIQRTQQEDSAVYLCASSSLAGARDSYEQYFGPGTRLTVT.

A remark on this clonotype: A much bigger clone sits one base away, suggesting this may be a read error. This sequence joins TRBV12-3 or TRBV12-4 and TRBJ2-5, with unresolved D. V lost 6 bases, J lost 2 bases, and 13 bases lay in between. This CDR3 spans 14 amino acids. As DNA, the CDR3 is TGTGCCAGCAGCCCGCTCCGGATTCAAGAGACCCAGTACTTC. This sequence encodes CASSPLRIQETQYF.

This sequence joins TRBV9 and TRBJ2-5, with D possibly TRBD1 on 5 matching bases. CDR1 SGDLS and CDR2 YYNGEE come from the germline V gene. V lost 2 bases, J lost 1 base, and 12 bases lay in between. The CDR3 is 15 residues long. The CDR3 spells CASSVSGTGQETQYF. DNA of the CDR3: TGTGCCAGCAGCGTTAGTGGTACAGGCCAAGAGACCCAGTACTTC.